The T cell receptor (beta chain) under discussion was sequenced for a study of CD8+ T cells in alopecia areata. Study-wide results and limits: Tofacitinib did not eliminate many expanded lesional clones from scalp or blood. Normal skin's resident alphabeta T cells are also sequenced in scalp samples.

CDR3 length: 15 amino acids. The junction had 8 bases not matched to a gene; V was cut back by 6 bases and J by 2 bases. Germline CDR1 and CDR2: MNHEY and SMNVEV (reference sequence). Documented treatment: oral pan-JAK inhibitor, 5-10 mg twice daily. About this clone itself: What it recognizes is unknown.

Once RNA had been extracted, it was reverse transcribed into cDNA to act as the sequencing template. Assay: immunoSEQ multiplex PCR; the TCRdb copy retains only in-frame clones and omits some. Among tens of thousands of clones, approximately 66% were seen once, and the ten largest hold around 20%. Sequenced material: CD8+ T cells sorted from blood, taken at week 24, from a patient treated with tofacitinib. The sequence was obtained from a human donor with alopecia areata. This rearrangement joins TRBV27 to TRBJ2-7; 9 nucleotides align to TRBD2. The CDR3 loop reads CASSPSPSGTYEQYF. The CDR3, as DNA: TGTGCCAGCAGCCCCTCGCCTAGCGGGACCTACGAGCAGTACTTC.